One and the same sample provided the 23 T cell receptor beta chains below, sequenced in a study of T cells in Graves' hyperthyroidism and ophthalmopathy. Amplified TCR beta CDR3 regions derived from RNA transcripts. TCR CDR3 regions were first amplified by RT-PCR with HTBI primers. TCRdb fed the multiplex PCR reads into MiXCR, producing one record per CDR3 protein. Of 500,000 to 600,000 distinct CDR3 sequences in the sample, 20% are singletons; the top ten hold roughly 47%. What was sequenced was blood. The receptors were sampled from a man aged 40-50 years with Graves' ophthalmopathy.

This clonotype was counted at least ten times. The gene calls are TRBV20-1 and TRBJ2-3; 10 bases align to TRBD1. The CDR3 runs 16 residues. The junction had 14 bases not matched to a gene; V was cut back by 5 bases and J by 6 bases. The germline gives CDR1 DFQATT, CDR2 SNEGSKA (reference sequence). The CDR3 DNA reads TGCAGTGCTCGTCAAACCGGGACAGGGGACACGGATACGCAGTATTTT. Translation: CSARQTGTGDTDTQYF.

This clonotype was recorded many times. The chain carries TRBV20-1 and TRBJ2-7; possibly TRBD1 or TRBD2 for D (6 bases each). CDR1 DFQATT and CDR2 SNEGSKA come from the germline V gene (reference sequence). This CDR3 region has 13 residues. With 6 bases removed from V and 4 bases from J, the gap between germline ends came to 16 bases. DNA for the CDR3: TGCAGTGCCTCCACCGGGGGCCCATACGAGCAGTACTTC. Amino acid sequence: CSASTGGPYEQYF.

This clonotype was seen repeatedly, ten times or more. V is TRBV2 and J is TRBJ2-2, with 9 bases aligning to TRBD2. The germline V gene has CDR1 SNHLY and CDR2 FYNNEI. Germline trimming cut 5 bases from V and 1 base from J; bases unmatched to any gene: 5. This CDR3 is built from 16 residues. The CDR3, as DNA: TGTGCCAGCAGTCTTAGCGGGAGCTTGAACACCGGGGAGCTGTTTTTT. Translated: CASSLSGSLNTGELFF.

The genes are TRBV11-2 and TRBJ2-1; the match to TRBD2 covers 16 bases. Germline lookup yields CDR1 SGHAT and CDR2 FQNNGV. V gave up 8 bases and J gave up 9 bases; unmatched junction bases: 19. This CDR3 comprises 19 residues. The CDR3 DNA is TGTGCCAGCGGATACCCCCCTACCGGGACTAGCGGGAGGGCCATTGAGCAGTTCTTC. It specifies CASGYPPTGTSGRAIEQFF.

This rearrangement joins TRBV6-1 to TRBJ2-5; 9 bases fit TRBD1. After removal of 6 bases from V and 1 base from J, the junction contained 6 bases not matched to a gene. CDR1 MNHNS and CDR2 SASEGT come from the germline V gene. The CDR3 contains 15 residues. DNA for the CDR3: TGTGCCAGCAGCCCCATGACAGGGGGCCAAGAGACCCAGTACTTC. It translates to CASSPMTGGQETQYF.

This clonotype was recorded many times. The rearrangement joins TRBV11-2 to TRBJ2-7, with TRBD2 identical over 8 bases. V trimming: 3 bases; J trimming: 4 bases; junction bases outside the gene matches: 5. CDR1 and CDR2 (germline): SGHAT, FQNNGV. The CDR3 covers 14 residues. The CDR3: CASSLLAGGYEQYF. DNA for the CDR3: TGTGCCAGCAGCTTGCTGGCGGGGGGTTACGAGCAGTACTTC.

This clonotype has at least ten counts. The chain recombines TRBV7-8 with TRBJ2-1, with 8 bases identical to TRBD2. Per germline, CDR1 SGHVS and CDR2 FQNEAQ. The V gene end was trimmed by 5 bases and the J gene end by 2 bases; junction bases not matched to a gene: 5. The CDR3 totals 15 residues. In DNA, the CDR3 is TGTGCCAGCAGCCAACTAGCGGCTACCTACAATGAGCAGTTCTTC. This gives the protein CASSQLAATYNEQFF.

This clonotype has at least ten counts. This chain connects TRBV20-1 to TRBJ2-2; D is perhaps TRBD1 (5 bases). Germline loops: CDR1 DFQATT, CDR2 SNEGSKA (reference sequence). This CDR3 spans 13 amino acids. V lost 6 bases, J lost 3 bases, and 11 bases lay in between. CDR3 coding DNA: TGCAGTGCCGCCAGGGTATACACCGGGGAGCTGTTTTTT. It translates to CSAARVYTGELFF.

This clonotype was counted at least ten times. V is TRBV27 and J is TRBJ2-3; perhaps TRBD1 as D (7 bases). The length of the CDR3 is 13 residues. V lost 5 bases to trimming and J lost 10 bases, with 16 bases between them. CDR1 and CDR2 from the germline V gene are MNHEY and SMNVEV (reference sequence). The DNA for the CDR3 is TGTGCCAGCAGTGCGACAGGGAGGCTAGCGCAGTATTTT. Encoded protein: CASSATGRLAQYF.

The chain carries TRBV2 and TRBJ2-6; TRBD2 aligns across 10 bases. CDR3 length equals 21 residues. V shed 2 bases, J shed 0 bases, and the junction held 13 bases outside the gene matches. From germline, CDR1 is SNHLY and CDR2 FYNNEI. The CDR3 region is CASSERRMVAGGPSGANVLTF. The CDR3 bases are TGTGCCAGCAGTGAACGGAGGATGGTAGCGGGAGGCCCCTCTGGGGCCAACGTCCTGACTTTC.

V is TRBV6-1 and J is TRBJ1-5; D is unresolved. This CDR3 is built from 20 residues. V was shortened by 1 base and J by 2 bases, with 24 bases between the two germline ends. CDR1 is MNHNS and CDR2 is SASEGT in the germline V gene. CDR3 nucleotide sequence: TGTGCCAGCAGTGAAGGTGACCCACGAGGCGCCGTCAAGGGCAATCAGCCCCAGCATTTT. Protein sequence: CASSEGDPRGAVKGNQPQHF.

This clonotype has a handful of counts. The V and J genes are TRBV6-1 and TRBJ1-4; no clear D gene. The CDR3 contains 14 residues. V lost 7 bases to trimming and J lost 5 bases, with 14 bases between them. CDR1 MNHNS and CDR2 SASEGT come from the germline V gene. The CDR3: CASKSGEGNEKLFF. CDR3 nucleotide sequence: TGTGCCAGCAAGTCCGGGGAGGGAAATGAAAAACTGTTTTTT.

Worth noting for this clonotype: The CDR3 does not end in the conserved phenylalanine or tryptophan, so this is likely a read error. This chain joins TRBV2 and TRBJ1-1, with 7 nucleotides matching TRBD1. This CDR3 is built from 13 residues. The J segment lost 5 bases and the V segment lost 4 bases, leaving 4 bases of the junction unmatched. CDR1 and CDR2 (germline): SNHLY, FYNNEI. The CDR3 sequence: CASSVQGYTEAFL. CDR3 nucleotide sequence: TGTGCCAGCAGTGTACAGGGGTATACTGAAGCTTTCTTA.

There are many counts of this clonotype. The chain uses TRBV28 and TRBJ2-7; 7 nucleotides match TRBD2. V was clipped by 3 bases and J by 0 bases; unmatched bases: 5. The germline CDR1 and CDR2 sequences are MDHEN and SYDVKM. The CDR3 runs 15 residues. This CDR3 reads CASSFRGSSSYEQYF. In nucleotides, the CDR3 is TGTGCCAGCAGTTTCCGCGGGAGTAGCTCCTACGAGCAGTACTTC. The full variable domain, rest sourced from reference TRBV28 and TRBJ2-7, is DVKVTQSSRYLVKRTGEKVFLECVQDMDHENMFWYRQDPGLGLRLIYFSYDVKMKEKGDIPEGYSVSREKKERFSLILESASTNQTSMYLCASSFRGSSSYEQYFGPGTRLTVT.

This clonotype appeared many times. The genes are TRBV5-1 and TRBJ1-1; TRBD1 aligns across 9 bases. In germline, CDR1 is SGHRS, CDR2 YFSETQ. The CDR3 totals 16 residues. The V and J ends lost 2 bases and 0 bases, in that order; junction bases with no gene match: 5. The CDR3 is CASSLQGAEVNTEAFF. The CDR3 DNA reads as TGCGCCAGCAGCTTACAGGGGGCTGAAGTGAACACTGAAGCTTTCTTT.

This clonotype was counted at least ten times. This chain connects TRBV18 to TRBJ2-5; perhaps TRBD1 as D (5 bases). Germline V CDR1 and CDR2: KGHSH, LQKENI. V dropped 4 bases and J dropped 4 bases, with 13 bases sitting between them. The CDR3 has 14 amino acids. The CDR3 here is CASSHEGVGETQYF. Here the CDR3 DNA reads TGTGCCAGCTCACACGAAGGGGTCGGAGAGACCCAGTACTTC.

This rearrangement joins TRBV20-1 to TRBJ1-5; D not resolved. V lost 3 bases, J lost 0 bases, and 12 bases lay in between. Germline V lookup: CDR1 DFQATT, CDR2 SNEGSKA (reference sequence). This CDR3 has 15 residues. The CDR3 DNA is TGCAGTGCTAGCACAGTCGTTTATAGCAATCAGCCCCAGCATTTT. Protein product: CSASTVVYSNQPQHF.

This chain uses TRBV20-1 with TRBJ2-7; 8 bases are shared with TRBD1. The CDR3 is 13 residues long. The germline gives CDR1 DFQATT, CDR2 SNEGSKA (reference sequence). The V segment lost 6 bases and the J segment 2 bases; nucleotides outside the gene matches: 6. The CDR3 DNA reads as TGCAGTGCCCTCGGACAGGGTCCCTACGAGCAGTACTTC. Translating gives CSALGQGPYEQYF.

This clonotype was seen only a few times. The genes are TRBV12-3 or TRBV12-4 and TRBJ2-2; D is possibly TRBD2 (6 bases). The CDR3 extends over 14 amino acids. With 11 bases removed from V and 4 bases from J, the gap between germline ends came to 17 bases. This CDR3 reads CASKYGGPTGELFF. The CDR3 DNA sequence: TGTGCCTCCAAGTATGGAGGGCCCACCGGGGAGCTGTTTTTT.

As regards this clonotype: One end of the junction fails to match germline, which may point to a read error. This sequence joins TRBV2 and TRBJ2-1; D not certain. CDR3 length equals 15 residues. Germline lookup yields CDR1 SNHLY and CDR2 FYNNEI. The CDR3 protein is CATSDLVGPRDEQFF. CDR3 nucleotides: TGTGCCACCAGTGATTTGGTAGGGCCGAGAGATGAGCAGTTCTTC.

The V gene is TRBV7-9, the J gene TRBJ2-2, with 8 positions matching TRBD2. Per germline, CDR1 SEHNR and CDR2 FQNEAQ (reference sequence). The CDR3 consists of 16 residues. J was trimmed by 6 bases and V by 5 bases; bases with no gene match: 11. DNA of the CDR3: TGTGCCAGCAGCCAAGAAGTGGGACTAGTCCCCGGGGAGCTGTTTTTT. It is translated as CASSQEVGLVPGELFF.

This clonotype was counted at least ten times. The genes are TRBV18 and TRBJ2-1; possibly TRBD1 for D (6 bases). The CDR3 runs to 14 residues. Deletions cut 4 bases from V and 1 base from J, with 8 bases between. Germline lookup yields CDR1 KGHSH and CDR2 LQKENI. The CDR3 region is CASSQGVSYNEQFF. The CDR3 coding sequence is TGTGCCAGCTCACAGGGGGTATCCTACAATGAGCAGTTCTTC.

The chain is built from TRBV5-4 and TRBJ2-3, with D perhaps matching TRBD1 (5 bases). Germline loops: CDR1 SGHNT, CDR2 YYREEE (reference sequence). V was clipped by 5 bases and J by 3 bases, with 13 bases between them. The CDR3 runs to 14 residues. CDR3 residues: CASSVPQGTDTQYF. The CDR3 DNA is TGTGCCAGCAGTGTCCCTCAGGGTACAGATACGCAGTATTTT.